This TCR beta chain derives from a study of cytomegalovirus exposure and HLA in healthy donors. Study-level results: Earlier analysis found most TCR beta V segments productive about 87% or about 30% of the time.

The PCR made use of 60 Vbeta and 13 Jbeta primers. In the authors' workflow: Tens of millions of unique TCR beta chains, roughly 11 million of them shared, were counted by a later analysis. Using immunoSEQ multiplex PCR, the repertoire was profiled, and TCRdb retains in-frame clones only, with some absent. The DNA was the basis for D and trimming; V, J and clone size are from that table. The sample records 150,000 to 200,000 clones, roughly four fifths being singletons. The length of the CDR3 is 13 residues. Germline loops: CDR1 SGHTA, CDR2 FQGTGA. Trimming shortened V by 4 bases and J by 7 bases, and 13 bases separated the two germline ends. Of note for this clone: Its matching antigen is unknown.

The specimen sequenced was PBMCs. The chain joins TRBV7-3 to TRBJ1-1, with D maybe TRBD1 (5 bases). The receptor was derived from a man aged 18-30 years in good health and CMV-seronegative. Here the CDR3 DNA reads TGTGCCAGCAGCTCGACACCAGGGTTTGAAGCTTTCTTT. It specifies CASSSTPGFEAFF.